What follows are 27 T cell receptor beta chains derived from one specimen sequenced in a study of cytomegalovirus exposure and HLA in healthy donors. The PCR ran on 60 Vbeta and 13 Jbeta primers. The data were produced by immunoSEQ multiplex PCR, yet TCRdb's version contains in-frame clones alone and is incomplete. The sample yields about 100,000 clones, roughly four fifths seen once. The material sequenced was PBMCs. Every receptor here comes from a man over 45 in good health and CMV-seronegative.

In its sample, this clone was seen a few times. The gene calls are TRBV19 and TRBJ1-5, with D possibly TRBD1 on 5 matching bases. Trimming cost V 9 bases and J 7 bases, with 16 bases left between them. The germline gives CDR1 LNHDA, CDR2 SQIVND (reference sequence). The CDR3 sequence is 13 residues long. The CDR3, as DNA: TGTGCCAGCCGCCTGGGGGGAGACCAGCCCCAGCATTTT. Amino acid sequence: CASRLGGDQPQHF.

The gene calls are TRBV28 and TRBJ1-1; 8 nucleotides line up with TRBD1. V was pared by 7 bases and J by 4 bases, with 5 bases of the junction left unmatched. The CDR3 spans 13 residues. From germline, CDR1 is MDHEN and CDR2 SYDVKM. CDR3 coding DNA: TGTGCCAGCATTCGCGACAGGGGCACTGAAGCTTTCTTT. This gives the protein CASIRDRGTEAFF.

In its sample, this clone was seen once. The V and J genes are TRBV7-7 and TRBJ2-7; 7 bases fit TRBD1. The J segment lost 4 bases and the V segment lost 5 bases, leaving 5 bases of the junction unmatched. Germline-derived CDR1 and CDR2 are SSHAT and FNYEAQ (reference sequence). This CDR3 comprises 13 residues. The CDR3 nucleotides read TGTGCCAGCAGCCCGGGACAGAAATACGAGCAGTACTTC. Its protein is CASSPGQKYEQYF.

The chain couples TRBV5-1 to TRBJ2-5; 16 bases match TRBD2. Germline CDR1 SGHRS, CDR2 YFSETQ. With 4 bases clipped from V and 4 bases from J, the junction kept 7 bases outside the gene matches. This CDR3 region has 17 residues. CDR3 sequence (DNA): TGCGCCAGCAGCAATGGGACTAGCGGGAGGGGGGGAGAGACCCAGTACTTC. Its translation: CASSNGTSGRGGETQYF.

The chain carries TRBV27 and TRBJ1-1, with D possibly TRBD1 on 5 matching bases. The V gene lost 6 bases and the J gene lost 0 bases, with 11 bases spanning the gap. The V gene's germline CDR1 is MNHEY and CDR2 SMNVEV (reference sequence). The CDR3 is 14 amino acids. The CDR3 bases are TGTGCCAGCAGCTCAGACAGACTGAACACTGAAGCTTTCTTT. Protein product: CASSSDRLNTEAFF.

This chain uses TRBV5-6 with TRBJ2-7; D perhaps matches TRBD1 (6 bases). Germline V gives CDR1 SGHDT, CDR2 YYEEEE. V lost 0 bases and J 5 bases, leaving 15 bases between the germline ends. This CDR3 spans 15 amino acids. CDR3 residues: CASSLVSGRGNEQYF. Written as DNA, the CDR3 is TGTGCCAGCAGCTTGGTCTCGGGCAGGGGCAACGAGCAGTACTTC.

V gene TRBV7-2 combines with J gene TRBJ2-1, with 14 bases matching TRBD2. The CDR3 spans 17 residues. Germline-derived CDR1 and CDR2 are SGHTA and FQGNSA. V gave up 5 bases and J gave up 9 bases; unmatched junction bases: 12. The CDR3 DNA is TGTGCCAGCAGCAGAAAGACTAGCGGGAGGGCCTCCGGTGAGCAGTTCTTC. Amino acids: CASSRKTSGRASGEQFF.

The rearrangement links TRBV5-4 to TRBJ2-3, with 9 bases fitting TRBD1. V gave up 0 bases and J gave up 5 bases; unmatched junction bases: 7. The length of the CDR3 is 16 residues. Looked up from germline, CDR1 is SGHNT and CDR2 is YYREEE (reference sequence). The DNA for the CDR3 is TGTGCCAGCAGCTTGGCCCGGACAGGGGCGGTAGATACGCAGTATTTT. It yields the protein CASSLARTGAVDTQYF.

The J gene is TRBJ2-2, the V gene TRBV30; 7 bases are shared with TRBD2. The CDR3 has 15 residues. The germline V gene has CDR1 GTSNPN and CDR2 SVGIG (reference sequence). Losses at the gene ends were 1 base for V and 4 bases for J; bases not matched to a gene: 6. In nucleotides, the CDR3 is TGTGCCTGGAGTGGGGCGGGAGCTCGCACCGGGGAGCTGTTTTTT. Translation: CAWSGAGARTGELFF.

The V and J genes are TRBV4-1 and TRBJ2-7; tentative D call: TRBD1 (7 bases). CDR1 and CDR2 (germline): MGHRA, YSYEKL. V lost 0 bases, J lost 3 bases, and 12 bases lay in between. The CDR3 loop spans 15 amino acids. In nucleotides, the CDR3 is TGCGCCAGCAGCCAAGATTTCAGGGGGGACTACGAGCAGTACTTC. Its protein product is CASSQDFRGDYEQYF.

This clone was found a few times. The chain employs TRBV5-1 and TRBJ2-7; D perhaps matches TRBD2 (6 bases). Trimming removed 0 bases from V and 6 bases from J, with 10 bases in between. Germline-derived CDR1 and CDR2 are SGHRS and YFSETQ. This CDR3 comprises 13 residues. The CDR3 loop is CASSLGREGEQYF. The CDR3 DNA reads TGCGCCAGCAGCTTGGGGCGGGAAGGCGAGCAGTACTTC.

This clone was seen just once. The V call is TRBV4-3, the J call TRBJ1-5, with D hard to call. The V gene lost 0 bases and the J gene lost 5 bases, with 8 bases spanning the gap. Germline CDR1 is LGHNA and CDR2 is YSLEER. There are 14 residues in the CDR3. The CDR3 nucleotides read TGCGCCAGCAGCCAAGATCGAGGGTATCAGCCCCAGCATTTT. It specifies CASSQDRGYQPQHF.

This clone occurred a few times. The J gene is TRBJ1-2, the V gene TRBV5-1; possible D gene TRBD1, 5 bases. Trimming stripped 0 bases from V and 8 bases from J, with 26 bases between. There are 18 residues in the CDR3. Per germline, CDR1 SGHRS and CDR2 YFSETQ. For the CDR3, the DNA is TGCGCCAGCAGCTTGGCTCTGATTCGCTCGGGGGATAAGGAGGGCTACACCTTC. Translation gives CASSLALIRSGDKEGYTF.

On this clone: Other DNA sequences in the sample encode the same CDR3. The rearrangement joins TRBV7-2 to TRBJ2-7; 11 bases align to TRBD2. This CDR3 has 14 amino acids. Germline trimming cut 3 bases from V and 2 bases from J; bases unmatched to any gene: 0. Germline-derived CDR1 and CDR2 are SGHTA and FQGNSA. Here the CDR3 reads CASSFSGGAYEQYF. CDR3 sequence (DNA): TGTGCCAGCAGCTTTAGCGGGGGGGCCTACGAGCAGTACTTC.

The chain uses TRBV7-9 and TRBJ2-4; possibly TRBD1 for D (6 bases). CDR3 length equals 16 residues. Germline V lookup: CDR1 SEHNR, CDR2 FQNEAQ (reference sequence). The V and J ends lost 1 base and 8 bases respectively, with 18 bases between them. CDR3 nucleotides: TGTGCCAGCAGCTTAGGGGCCAGGGGAGAATTGGACATTCAGTACTTC. Its translation is CASSLGARGELDIQYF. The full variable domain, in which reference TRBV7-9 and TRBJ2-4 provide the parts outside the CDR3, is DTGVSQNPRHKITKRGQNVTFRCDPISEHNRLYWYRQTLGQGPEFLTYFQNEAQLEKSRLLSDRFSAERPKGSFSTLEIQRTEQGDSAMYLCASSLGARGELDIQYFGAGTRLSVL.

The sample holds a few counts of this clone. The chain recombines TRBV6-6 with TRBJ1-6; D is ambiguous. The CDR3 extends over 13 amino acids. The V end was cut by 8 bases, the J end by 7 bases, with 12 bases between. Germline assignment: CDR1 MNHNY and CDR2 SVGAGI (reference sequence). The CDR3, as DNA: TGTGCCAGCCTATATGCCCCGAATTCACCCCTCCACTTT. Amino acids: CASLYAPNSPLHF.

In the case of this clone: This specimen includes other DNA sequences encoding the same CDR3. The rearrangement links TRBV6-1 to TRBJ1-5; D is unresolved. V lost 1 base and J 7 bases, leaving 11 bases between the germline ends. CDR1 and CDR2 (germline): MNHNS, SASEGT. This CDR3 spans 14 amino acids. Here the CDR3 reads CASSEGGGRQPQHF. The CDR3 coding sequence is TGTGCCAGCAGTGAAGGAGGCGGGAGGCAGCCCCAGCATTTT.

This clone was detected a few times. The chain uses TRBV5-1 and TRBJ2-1, with D perhaps matching TRBD1 (5 bases). This CDR3 contains 15 residues. Trimming left V 0 bases short and J 3 bases short, with 10 bases between. Germline V gene lookup returns CDR1 SGHRS and CDR2 YFSETQ. CDR3 sequence reads: CASSLVGVDYNEQFF. For the CDR3, the DNA is TGCGCCAGCAGCTTGGTAGGGGTGGACTACAATGAGCAGTTCTTC.

The chain recombines TRBV11-2 with TRBJ1-5; unclear D gene. V dropped 3 bases and J dropped 3 bases, with 12 bases sitting between them. CDR1 SGHAT and CDR2 FQNNGV come from the germline V gene. The CDR3 is 15 amino acids. CDR3 amino acids: CASSFSYSLNQPQHF. DNA of the CDR3: TGTGCCAGCAGCTTCTCGTATAGCCTCAATCAGCCCCAGCATTTT.

V is TRBV7-9 and J is TRBJ1-3, with a possible D match to TRBD1 (6 bases). Germline V gives CDR1 SEHNR, CDR2 FQNEAQ (reference sequence). V was shortened by 0 bases and J by 0 bases, with 15 bases between the two germline ends. This CDR3 is 18 amino acids long. In DNA, the CDR3 is TGTGCCAGCAGCTTAGCCACGCTAAGGGGGAGCTCTGGAAACACCATATATTTT. This translates into CASSLATLRGSSGNTIYF.

This chain links TRBV11-2 with TRBJ2-3, with D unresolved. This CDR3 is 15 amino acids long. The germline CDR1 and CDR2 sequences are SGHAT and FQNNGV. Between the trimmed V and J ends, which lost 5 bases and 4 bases, there was a span of 16 bases. The CDR3 reads CASSPSQVSADTQYF. The CDR3 DNA reads TGTGCCAGCAGCCCTTCCCAAGTCAGTGCAGATACGCAGTATTTT.

The gene calls are TRBV6-4 and TRBJ2-3; a weak D match, TRBD2 (6 bases). The CDR3 length is 15 residues. V was clipped by 5 bases and J by 0 bases, with 12 bases between them. CDR1 and CDR2 (germline): MRHNA, SNTAGT. The CDR3 sequence: CASSPGGESTDTQYF. The CDR3 DNA reads TGTGCCAGCAGTCCAGGCGGGGAGAGCACAGATACGCAGTATTTT.

V and J are TRBV6-5 and TRBJ2-5; 8 nucleotides agree with TRBD2. Germline loops: CDR1 MNHEY, CDR2 SVGAGI. The V segment lost 4 bases and the J segment 5 bases; nucleotides outside the gene matches: 12. This CDR3 has 16 residues. The CDR3: CASSLGGTGGLETQYF. For the CDR3, the DNA is TGTGCCAGCAGTTTGGGTGGGACGGGGGGGTTGGAGACCCAGTACTTC.

This clone was found a few times. The V call is TRBV6-1, the J call TRBJ1-4; tentative D call: TRBD1 (6 bases). Trimming pared 0 bases from V and 7 bases from J, leaving 12 bases between. The CDR3 is 15 residues long. In germline, CDR1 is MNHNS, CDR2 SASEGT. The CDR3 DNA is TGTGCCAGCAGTGAAGCGAGGGGGAGCGGTGAAAAACTGTTTTTT. Translated, it gives CASSEARGSGEKLFF.

In this sample, this clone turned up a few times. CDR3: CATSSKVGQGYF. The CDR3 region has the DNA TGTGCTACTTCCTCTAAGGTAGGGCAGGGGTACTTC. The rearrangement joins TRBV12-5 to TRBJ2-7; TRBD1 is a possible D gene (5 bases). Germline V gene data show CDR1 as LGHNT and CDR2 as FRNRAP. The V gene lost 10 bases and the J gene lost 12 bases, with 22 bases spanning the gap. This CDR3 has 12 amino acids.

The rearrangement links TRBV5-1 to TRBJ2-3, with 9 bases fitting TRBD2. The germline gives CDR1 SGHRS, CDR2 YFSETQ. The CDR3 is 14 residues long. Losses at the gene ends were 5 bases for V and 5 bases for J; bases not matched to a gene: 6. The CDR3 bases are TGCGCCAGCAGTTTTAGCGGGGGAGAAGATACGCAGTATTTT. It is translated as CASSFSGGEDTQYF.

The CDR3 region has the DNA TGTGCCACCAGCCCGTACCGGTTCTCCTACAATGAGCAGTTCTTC. This codes for CATSPYRFSYNEQFF. The rearrangement uses TRBV15 and TRBJ2-1, with no clear D. The length of the CDR3 is 15 residues. The germline V and J ends were trimmed by 5 bases and 0 bases, with 11 bases remaining between them. Germline V gene lookup returns CDR1 LNHNV and CDR2 YYDKDF (reference sequence).